A selection of T cell receptor beta chains follows, all from one sample in a study of blood T cell repertoires in COVID-19. TCRdb's copy holds only in-frame clones and misses some; the assay was immunoSEQ multiplex PCR. The table lists more than 150,000 clones, roughly 76% of them singletons. Sequenced: peripheral blood. The receptors come from a woman older than 75 with COVID-19, enrolled during active disease. Each CDR3 is given with its conserved first and last residue. The D gene is left open where the match is weak. Clone size is not always given. Where it is, it says once, few, many or a class for expanded clones.

j_call: TRBJ1-4; clone_size: .; v_call: TRBV4-2; d_call: .; cdr3_nt: TGTGCCAGCAGCCAAGATCATGCTAATGAAAAACTGTTTTTT; cdr3_aa: CASSQDHANEKLFF
j_call: TRBJ2-7; clone_size: .; v_call: TRBV6-1; d_call: .; cdr3_nt: TGTGCCAGCAGTGAAGGGGCCGGGACACTTTCCATATTCTCCTACGAGCAGTACTTC; cdr3_aa: CASSEGAGTLSIFSYEQYF
j_call: TRBJ2-3; clone_size: .; v_call: TRBV6-5; d_call: TRBD2; cdr3_nt: TGTGCCATCGGGGGGGGATCTAGCACAGATACGCAGTATTTT; cdr3_aa: CAIGGGSSTDTQYF
j_call: TRBJ1-6; clone_size: .; v_call: TRBV19; d_call: TRBD1; cdr3_nt: TGTGCCAGTAGTCCTTCGGGGACAGGGACCACACCCCTCCACTTT; cdr3_aa: CASSPSGTGTTPLHF
j_call: TRBJ2-1; clone_size: .; v_call: TRBV5-1; d_call: .; cdr3_nt: TGCGCCAGCAGCGCCCTGGGGGCAGGGCCTGCCAATGAGCAGTTCTTC; cdr3_aa: CASSALGAGPANEQFF
j_call: TRBJ2-1; clone_size: .; v_call: TRBV6-5; d_call: TRBD2; cdr3_nt: TGTGCCAGCAGTATAGCGGGGGTAACCTACAATGAGCAGTTCTTC; cdr3_aa: CASSIAGVTYNEQFF
j_call: TRBJ2-7; clone_size: .; v_call: TRBV10-3; d_call: TRBD2; cdr3_nt: TGTGCCATCAGTGAGTCGGGTAGCGGGGGCCTCGGCGAGCAGTACTTC; cdr3_aa: CAISESGSGGLGEQYF
j_call: TRBJ1-1; clone_size: .; v_call: TRBV10-2; d_call: .; cdr3_nt: TGCGCCAGCAGTGGGAGCCAAGCTTTCTTT; cdr3_aa: CASSGSQAFF
j_call: TRBJ2-5; clone_size: once; v_call: TRBV2; d_call: TRBD2; cdr3_nt: TGTGCCAGCAGTGGGGGACTAGCGGGAGGGGGAGAGACCCAGTACTTC; cdr3_aa: CASSGGLAGGGETQYF
j_call: TRBJ2-2; clone_size: .; v_call: TRBV7-6; d_call: .; cdr3_nt: TGTGCCAGCAGCTTAAGCTCACTAGCGAACACCGGGGAGCTGTTTTTT; cdr3_aa: CASSLSSLANTGELFF